The rows below give T cell receptor beta chains drawn from one sample of a study of shared clonotypes between healthy human individuals. Only in-frame clones appear in the TCRdb table, and some are missing; sequencing was by immunoSEQ multiplex PCR. Here the sample spans about 2.4 million clones, around 90% being singletons. Sequencing used naive CD4+ T cells sorted from blood. The receptors come from a man aged 18 to 29 in good health. The CDR3 runs from the conserved cysteine through the conserved F or W. The D gene is left open where the match is weak. Only part of the rows carry a size: once, few, many, or a class if the clone is expanded.

TRBJ2-3	NA	TRBV12-2	NA	CASRLGPGLEPDTQYF	TGTGCAAGTCGCTTGGGTCCGGGACTAGAACCAGATACGCAGTATTTT
TRBJ1-3	NA	TRBV10-1	NA	CASRPGNTIYF	TGCGCCAGCAGGCCTGGAAACACCATATATTTT
TRBJ2-1	once	TRBV11-2	NA	CASREESPVEQFF	TGTGCCAGCAGGGAGGAGTCCCCTGTTGAGCAGTTCTTC
TRBJ2-7	NA	TRBV19	TRBD2	CASSISGGQTYEQYF	TGTGCCAGTAGTATTAGCGGGGGCCAAACCTACGAGCAGTACTTC
TRBJ1-2	NA	TRBV7-8	TRBD1	CASSPVPGTAWGYTF	TGTGCCAGCAGCCCCGTACCCGGGACAGCTTGGGGCTACACCTTC
TRBJ2-2	NA	TRBV9	TRBD2	CASSAPSGRAFGELFF	TGTGCCAGCAGCGCCCCTAGCGGGAGGGCTTTCGGGGAGCTGTTTTTT
TRBJ1-4	NA	TRBV2	TRBD1	CASSPNDRANEKLFF	TGTGCCAGCAGCCCTAATGACAGGGCCAATGAAAAACTGTTTTTT
TRBJ2-7	NA	TRBV7-9	TRBD2	CASSLAGGKPHEQYF	TGTGCCAGCAGCCTAGCGGGAGGTAAGCCCCACGAGCAGTACTTC
TRBJ2-2	NA	TRBV9	NA	CASSVRENTGELFF	TGTGCCAGCAGCGTCCGGGAGAACACCGGGGAGCTGTTTTTT
TRBJ1-2	NA	TRBV7-9	TRBD1	CASSLRQGDYGYTF	TGTGCCAGCAGCTTAAGACAGGGCGACTATGGCTACACCTTC
TRBJ2-1	NA	TRBV30	TRBD2	CAWSGGLAGPNEQFF	TGTGCCTGGAGCGGCGGACTAGCGGGACCAAATGAGCAGTTCTTC
TRBJ1-2	NA	TRBV10-3	NA	CAISDWAGDYGYTF	TGTGCCATCAGTGATTGGGCAGGGGACTATGGCTACACCTTC
TRBJ2-5	NA	TRBV9	NA	CASSVAPTSQETQYF	TGTGCCAGCAGCGTAGCTCCGACGAGCCAAGAGACCCAGTACTTC
TRBJ2-5	once	TRBV5-5	NA	CASSLAGTETQYF	TGTGCCAGCAGCTTGGCGGGGACCGAGACCCAGTACTTC
TRBJ1-1	NA	TRBV29-1	NA	CSAAPGSMNTEAFF	TGCAGCGCCGCGCCTGGGAGCATGAACACTGAAGCTTTCTTT
TRBJ2-2	NA	TRBV10-2	NA	CASSETGGQGELFF	TGCGCCAGCAGTGAGACAGGAGGCCAGGGGGAGCTGTTTTTT
TRBJ2-7	NA	TRBV2	TRBD2	CASRGGTSGSTAYEQYF	TGTGCCAGCAGGGGGGGGACTAGCGGGAGTACCGCGTACGAGCAGTACTTC
TRBJ2-3	NA	TRBV5-5	NA	CASSSPSTDTQYF	TGTGCCAGCAGCTCACCTAGCACAGATACGCAGTATTTT
TRBJ2-3	NA	TRBV6-1	TRBD2	CASTRLAASTDTQYF	TGTGCCAGCACCCGACTAGCGGCTAGCACAGATACGCAGTATTTT
TRBJ2-7	NA	TRBV4-1	NA	CASSQNSNPSYEQYF	TGCGCCAGCAGCCAAAACAGCAATCCCTCCTACGAGCAGTACTTC
TRBJ1-4	NA	TRBV28	NA	CASRRGNEKLFF	TGTGCCAGCAGGCGGGGAAATGAAAAACTGTTTTTT
TRBJ2-1	NA	TRBV4-3	TRBD1	CASSLLFRDRGYNEQFF	TGCGCCAGCAGCCTCCTATTCCGGGACAGGGGCTACAATGAGCAGTTCTTC
TRBJ2-4	NA	TRBV7-2	NA	CASSLRAPLEAKNIQYF	TGTGCCAGCAGCTTGAGGGCCCCGCTAGAAGCCAAAAACATTCAGTACTTC
TRBJ2-3	NA	TRBV9	NA	CASSARAWTDTQYF	TGTGCCAGCAGCGCCAGGGCGTGGACAGATACGCAGTATTTT
TRBJ2-7	NA	TRBV18	TRBD2	CASSPPGPGGEQYF	TGTGCCAGCTCACCCCCAGGGCCGGGAGGCGAGCAGTACTTC
TRBJ2-2	NA	TRBV4-1	TRBD2	CASSQGVAGGNTGELFF	TGCGCCAGCAGCCAAGGAGTAGCGGGGGGGAACACCGGGGAGCTGTTTTTT
TRBJ1-1	NA	TRBV6-5	NA	CASRGGGRTEAFF	TGTGCCAGCAGGGGGGGAGGGCGCACTGAAGCTTTCTTT
TRBJ2-1	NA	TRBV11-2	TRBD1	CASSFDRGQEQFF	TGTGCCAGCAGTTTCGACAGGGGGCAAGAGCAGTTCTTC
TRBJ1-2	NA	TRBV7-9	NA	CASSPRADNYGYTF	TGTGCCAGCAGCCCCCGGGCGGATAACTATGGCTACACCTTC
TRBJ2-5	NA	TRBV5-6	TRBD2	CASSKAGGGETQYF	TGTGCCAGCAGCAAAGCGGGAGGAGGAGAGACCCAGTACTTC
TRBJ1-2	NA	TRBV2	NA	CASSVLGNYGYTF	TGTGCCAGCAGTGTTTTAGGGAACTATGGCTACACCTTC
TRBJ2-7	once	TRBV18	TRBD1	CASSPLLPGGEQYF	TGTGCCAGCTCACCACTCCTCCCAGGGGGCGAGCAGTACTTC